This T cell receptor beta chain was documented in a study of shared clonotypes between healthy human individuals. Some clones are missing from TCRdb's copy, which holds only in-frame ones; the method was immunoSEQ multiplex PCR. The table has around 2,000,000 clones, roughly 96% seen once. V lost 3 bases and J lost 4, with 9 bases in between. There are 14 residues in the CDR3. Per the germline V gene, CDR1 is MNHEY and CDR2 is SMNVEV (reference sequence). With regard to this clone: Its antigen remains unidentified.

Study-level findings and limits: Naive CD4 clonotype sharing across four donors was around 5%.

Sequencing was carried out using naive CD4+ T cells sorted from blood. Sample subset: CD45RA+ positively selected. This receptor was obtained from a man between 18 and 35 years old in good health. The V and J genes are TRBV27 and TRBJ2-2; D is perhaps TRBD1 (5 bases). CDR3 region: CASSFTDSTGELFF. The CDR3 DNA sequence: TGTGCCAGCAGTTTCACCGACAGCACCGGGGAGCTGTTTTTT.